Below, 8 T cell receptor beta chains from the same sample are listed, as sequenced in a study of CD8 T cells in ankylosing spondylitis. Findings and limits, study-wide: A motif in TCR beta, a set of under ten highly homologous variants, appeared characteristic of ankylosing spondylitis blood.

One entry per CDR3 protein, called by TCRdb with MiXCR from the 5' RACE reads. The sample yields 200,000 to 250,000 distinct CDR3 sequences, about 17% seen once. Antigen specificity for these receptors is unknown. The sample consisted of blood, either unsorted or a sorted T cell fraction (not recorded which). These receptors were collected from a male donor with ankylosing spondylitis.

This chain uses TRBV6-1 with TRBJ1-2; D remains ambiguous. From germline, CDR1 is MNHNS and CDR2 SASEGT. This CDR3 spans 13 amino acids. Trimming took off 3 bases at V and 8 bases at J, with 13 bases between the two ends. This chain's CDR3 is CASSDEPALGYTF. The CDR3, as DNA: TGTGCCAGCAGTGATGAACCGGCTTTGGGCTACACCTTC.

This clonotype was counted ten times or more. The V gene is TRBV5-6, the J gene TRBJ2-2, with a tentative D call TRBD1 (5 bases). Germline V gene lookup returns CDR1 SGHDT and CDR2 YYEEEE. The CDR3 consists of 14 residues. V lost 3 bases to trimming and J lost 1 base, with 7 bases between them. CDR3 region: CASSSTGNTGELFF. The CDR3 DNA sequence: TGTGCCAGCAGCTCTACAGGGAACACCGGGGAGCTGTTTTTT.

The genes are TRBV12-3 or TRBV12-4 and TRBJ2-3; possible D gene TRBD2, 5 bases. The CDR3 is 12 residues long. V was shortened by 7 bases and J by 1 base, with 6 bases between the two germline ends. CDR3: CASIGGTDTQYF. The CDR3 DNA sequence: TGTGCCAGCATCGGGGGCACAGATACGCAGTATTTT.

In its sample, this clonotype was seen a few times. The chain is built from TRBV29-1 and TRBJ2-7; TRBD1 aligns across 7 bases. This CDR3 comprises 15 residues. Germline V lookup: CDR1 SQVTM, CDR2 ANQGSEA. V trimming: 3 bases; J trimming: 1 base; junction bases outside the gene matches: 9. CDR3 nucleotide sequence: TGCAGCGTTGAGACTCAATACAGGGGATCCTACGAGCAGTACTTC. Translated: CSVETQYRGSYEQYF.

The chain uses TRBV7-9 and TRBJ2-7; TRBD2 aligns across 11 bases. The length of the CDR3 is 15 residues. V was pared by 5 bases and J by 4 bases, with 7 bases of the junction left unmatched. The germline gives CDR1 SEHNR, CDR2 FQNEAQ (reference sequence). The CDR3 bases are TGTGCCAGCAGCCGTCCGACTAGCGGGAAATACGAGCAGTACTTC. Protein product: CASSRPTSGKYEQYF.

This clonotype came up a few times. The V and J genes are TRBV28 and TRBJ2-1; TRBD2 agrees at 9 bases. The germline gives CDR1 MDHEN, CDR2 SYDVKM. V was clipped by 5 bases and J by 5 bases; unmatched bases: 10. This CDR3 is built from 16 residues. CDR3 sequence: CASSPTRVAGDNEQFF. The CDR3 coding sequence is TGTGCCAGCAGTCCCACCAGGGTAGCGGGAGACAATGAGCAGTTCTTC. Based on the CDR3 plus reference TRBV28 and TRBJ2-1, the full variable domain is DVKVTQSSRYLVKRTGEKVFLECVQDMDHENMFWYRQDPGLGLRLIYFSYDVKMKEKGDIPEGYSVSREKKERFSLILESASTNQTSMYLCASSPTRVAGDNEQFFGPGTRLTVL.

The chain carries TRBV27 and TRBJ2-6; D gene unclear. CDR1 and CDR2 from the germline V gene are MNHEY and SMNVEV (reference sequence). The CDR3 consists of 13 residues. The V and J ends lost 5 bases and 1 base respectively, with 3 bases between them. CDR3 region: CASSGSGANVLTF. In DNA, the CDR3 is TGTGCCAGCAGTGGGTCTGGGGCCAACGTCCTGACTTTC.

The chain employs TRBV9 and TRBJ2-1; D is unresolved. The V end lost 0 bases, the J end lost 7 bases, and 5 bases lay between the germline ends. CDR3 length: 12 amino acids. Germline V gene sequence: CDR1 SGDLS, CDR2 YYNGEE. The CDR3 spells CASSVALNEQFF. The CDR3 nucleotides read TGTGCCAGCAGCGTAGCTTTAAATGAGCAGTTCTTC.